This record looks at one T cell receptor (beta chain) sequence and its context. What it binds is unknown. The naive CD8 subset, CD45RO-negative cells positively selected for CCR7, excluded terminally differentiated effector memory CD45RA+ cells. Researchers ran the assay at a deep level. Only in-frame clones appear in the TCRdb table, and some are missing; sequencing was by immunoSEQ multiplex PCR. The sample has over 2 million clones; over 85% are singletons. The source of the sample is a study of shared clonotypes between healthy human individuals. Study-wide results and limits: How much donors shared clonotypes was expected to be affected by sequencing depth.

This CDR3 is 19 amino acids long. The specimen sequenced was naive CD8+ T cells sorted from blood. The TCR was taken from a man aged 18 to 29 in good health. The rearrangement uses TRBV21-1 and TRBJ2-3; no check of the table's D call, TRBD2, against the DNA was made. TRBV21-1 is marked as a pseudogene. The DNA of the CDR3 is TGTGCCAGCAGGGGGGACCGATGGTTAGCGGGAGAACGGCCAGATACGCAGTATTTT. This codes for CASRGDRWLAGERPDTQYF.